A selection of T cell receptor beta chains follows, all from one sample in a study of Graves' ophthalmopathy and Graves' hyperthyroidism. Each CDR3 protein is one row after TCRdb ran MiXCR on the multiplex PCR reads. The sample has about 1.1 million distinct CDR3 sequences, roughly 35% seen once. The sample consisted of peripheral blood or thyroid tissue (not recorded which). These receptors all stem from an adult man with Graves' hyperthyroidism. The CDR3 runs from the conserved cysteine through the conserved F or W. Fields, in order: D gene, V gene, clone size, J gene, CDR3 protein, CDR3 DNA. A D gene is named only where the DNA matches it firmly. Clone sizes are given selectively: once, few, many, or a class where the clone is expanded.

.	TRBV29-1	.	TRBJ1-3	CSIYLCSVDSGNTIYF	.
TRBD2	TRBV5-5	few	TRBJ2-7	CASSLGRGLAVYEQYF	TGTGCCAGCAGCTTGGGGAGGGGACTAGCGGTCTACGAGCAGTACTTC
.	TRBV20-1	many	TRBJ2-5	CSASIPTVPGETQYF	TGCAGTGCTAGTATCCCGACGGTTCCGGGAGAGACCCAGTACTTC
.	TRBV25-1	.	TRBJ2-5	CASSEMGGAKETQYF	TGTGCCAGCAGCGAGATGGGGGGGGCTAAGGAGACCCAGTACTTC
.	TRBV20-1	few	TRBJ1-2	CSARYRNYGYTF	TGCAGTGCTAGATACAGGAACTATGGCTACACCTTC
TRBD1	TRBV20-1	.	TRBJ1-2	CSVEGGQGQIYGYTF	TGCAGCGTTGAAGGGGGACAGGGGCAGATTTATGGCTACACCTTC
TRBD2	TRBV11-3	once	TRBJ2-7	CASSARRATGGDEQYF	TGTGCCAGCAGCGCGCGGCGGGCGACGGGAGGGGATGAGCAGTACTTC
.	TRBV7-9	.	TRBJ1-6	CASSLLRDRSPLHF	TGTGCCAGCAGCTTATTGAGGGATCGGTCACCCCTCCACTTT
.	TRBV7-3	.	TRBJ1-2	CASSAGASYGYTF	TGTGCCAGCAGTGCAGGGGCCAGCTATGGCTACACCTTC
TRBD2	TRBV14	.	TRBJ2-5	CASSQEKASELAIKETQYF	TGTGCCAGCAGCCAAGAGAAGGCCTCGGAACTAGCGATCAAAGAGACCCAGTACTTC
TRBD1	TRBV6-4	few	TRBJ1-2	CASSDSATGDGYTF	TGTGCCAGCAGTGACTCGGCGACAGGGGATGGCTACACCTTC
TRBD2	TRBV7-2	many	TRBJ2-7	CASSLTSGVSEQYF	TGTGCCAGCAGCCTGACTAGCGGGGTAAGCGAGCAGTACTTC
TRBD1	TRBV10-3	.	TRBJ1-1	CAISRSQGAHTEAFF	TGTGCCATCAGTCGGTCACAGGGGGCGCACACTGAAGCTTTCTTT
.	TRBV19	many	TRBJ1-1	CASSPPGWGFDTEAFF	TGTGCCAGTAGCCCTCCCGGCTGGGGATTCGACACTGAAGCTTTCTTT
.	TRBV7-6	many	TRBJ1-1	CASSRDLGLEVEAFF	TGTGCCAGCAGTCGGGACCTCGGTTTGGAAGTTGAAGCTTTCTTT
.	TRBV5-1	many	TRBJ1-1	CASSSVRGDEAFF	TGCGCCAGCAGCTCTGTCAGGGGAGATGAAGCTTTCTTT
.	TRBV6-6	few	TRBJ2-7	CASRDYRHYEQYF	TGTGCCAGCAGAGACTACAGGCACTACGAGCAGTACTTC
.	TRBV20-1	many	TRBJ1-5	CSARGRENQPQHF	TGCAGTGCTAGGGGACGGGAGAATCAGCCCCAGCATTTT
.	TRBV7-2	.	TRBJ2-7	CASSRGSDEQYF	TGTGCCAGCAGCCGCGGGTCCGACGAGCAGTACTTC
.	TRBV12-3/TRBV12-4	many	TRBJ2-6	CASDTPGANVLTF	TGTGCCAGCGACACCCCTGGGGCCAACGTCCTGACTTTC
.	TRBV10-3	many	TRBJ2-2	CAISDWGAAGELFF	TGTGCCATCAGTGATTGGGGGGCAGCCGGGGAGCTGTTTTTT
TRBD1	TRBV29-1	.	TRBJ2-7	CSVRDSPYEQYF	TGCAGCGTCCGGGACAGCCCCTACGAGCAGTACTTC
.	TRBV12-3/TRBV12-4	few	TRBJ2-2	CASSFRLLNTGELFF	TGTGCCAGCAGTTTTCGGTTGTTGAACACCGGGGAGCTGTTTTTT
.	TRBV11-2	few	TRBJ1-1	CASSQDPGQNTEAFF	TGTGCCAGCAGCCAAGATCCGGGCCAGAACACTGAAGCTTTCTTT
TRBD2	TRBV10-3	.	TRBJ2-7	CAISYEGTSTYEQYF	TGTGCCATCAGTTACGAAGGGACTAGCACCTACGAGCAGTACTTC
TRBD2	TRBV20-1	many	TRBJ2-2	CSASRASGGRNTGELFF	TGCAGTGCTAGTCGGGCTAGCGGGGGGCGGAACACCGGGGAGCTGTTTTTT
.	TRBV15	.	TRBJ1-4	CATRGGSNNEKLFF	TGTGCCACCAGAGGAGGGTCGAATAATGAAAAACTGTTTTTT
.	TRBV20-1	many	TRBJ1-1	CRCRGRNTEAFF	TGCAGGTGCCGGGGACGGAACACTGAAGCTTTCTTT
.	TRBV30	few	TRBJ1-2	CAWSSGGPSEGYTF	TGTGCCTGGAGTTCGGGGGGGCCTTCGGAGGGCTACACCTTC
TRBD2	TRBV29-1	.	TRBJ2-7	CSVAGTSGGRLLSYEQYF	TGCAGCGTCGCCGGGACTAGCGGGGGGCGACTCCTCTCCTACGAGCAGTACTTC
.	TRBV6-5	.	TRBJ2-7	CASSDGISYEQYF	TGTGCCAGCTCGGACGGGATCTCATACGAGCAGTACTTC
.	TRBV25-1	.	TRBJ2-2	CASSDFKSGELFF	TGTGCCAGCAGTGATTTCAAATCCGGGGAGCTGTTTTTT
.	TRBV24-1	many	TRBJ2-5	CATSDPAGQQETQYF	TGTGCCACCAGTGATCCCGCGGGGCAGCAAGAGACCCAGTACTTC